The 20 T cell receptor beta chains presented below share a single source sample, sequenced in a study of cytotoxic CD8 clonotypes in ibrutinib-treated CLL. Generated by immunoSEQ multiplex PCR, the TCRdb table keeps only in-frame clones and is missing some. The data contain approximately 280,000 clones, around 69% of them singletons. This sample comprised PBMCs, obtained at disease progression, from a patient treated with ibrutinib. All receptors come from a human donor with chronic lymphocytic leukemia.

The rearrangement joins TRBV19 to TRBJ1-2; D call uncertain. Germline CDR1 reads LNHDA; CDR2 reads SQIVND (reference sequence). V was pared by 5 bases and J by 3 bases, with 13 bases between. The CDR3 consists of 14 residues. This CDR3 is CASSPSLEYYGYTF. The DNA for the CDR3 is TGTGCCAGTAGTCCCTCACTCGAATACTATGGCTACACCTTC. Supplemented by reference TRBV19 and TRBJ1-2, the full variable domain reads DGGITQSPKYLFRKEGQNVTLSCEQNLNHDAMYWYRQDPGQGLRLIYYSQIVNDFQKGDIAEGYSVSREKKESFPLTVTSAQKNPTAFYLCASSPSLEYYGYTFGSGTRLTVV.

The chain joins TRBV10-3 to TRBJ2-6, with a weak D call TRBD1 (5 bases). In germline, CDR1 is ENHRY, CDR2 SYGVKD. V shed 0 bases and J shed 9 bases, with 9 bases lying between them. The CDR3 covers 14 residues. CDR3: CAISESGARNVLTF. The DNA for the CDR3 is TGTGCCATCAGTGAGTCAGGGGCTCGCAACGTCCTGACTTTC.

The rearrangement links TRBV18 to TRBJ1-2, with 9 bases matching TRBD1. After removal of 6 bases from V and 4 bases from J, the junction contained 6 bases not matched to a gene. The CDR3 is 14 amino acids. CDR1 KGHSH and CDR2 LQKENI come from the germline V gene. CDR3 DNA sequence: TGTGCCAGCTCGGACAGGGGAGGCAGCTATGGCTACACCTTC. This encodes CASSDRGGSYGYTF.

This chain joins TRBV5-4 and TRBJ1-4, with D possibly being TRBD1 (5 bases). Germline loops: CDR1 SGHNT, CDR2 YYREEE (reference sequence). CDR3 length equals 14 residues. The V end was cut by 0 bases, the J end by 7 bases, with 10 bases between. CDR3 in amino acids: CASSLAGRGEKLFF. CDR3 coding DNA: TGTGCCAGCAGCTTGGCCGGTAGGGGTGAAAAACTGTTTTTT.

The J gene is TRBJ1-1, the V gene TRBV29-1; D gene unclear. From germline, CDR1 is SQVTM and CDR2 ANQGSEA. The CDR3 is 10 residues long. This chain's CDR3 is CSGRNTEAFF. For the CDR3, the DNA is TGCAGTGGCAGGAACACTGAAGCTTTCTTT.

This rearrangement joins TRBV7-2 to TRBJ2-3, with 10 bases identical to TRBD2. With 1 base clipped from V and 5 bases from J, the junction kept 6 bases outside the gene matches. Germline V CDR1 and CDR2: SGHTA, FQGNSA. This CDR3 comprises 16 residues. The CDR3 DNA is TGTGCCAGCAGCTTAGGGGCTAGCGGGAGCGGAGATACGCAGTATTTT. Protein sequence: CASSLGASGSGDTQYF.

This chain uses TRBV9 with TRBJ1-2; a weak D match, TRBD1 (6 bases). Germline loops: CDR1 SGDLS, CDR2 YYNGEE. The CDR3 has 13 residues. Trimming shortened V by 4 bases and J by 8 bases, and 15 bases separated the two germline ends. CDR3 in amino acids: CASSPTGTGGYTF. Written as DNA, the CDR3 is TGTGCCAGCAGCCCTACAGGGACGGGAGGCTACACCTTC.

V and J are TRBV5-1 and TRBJ2-7, with a possible D match to TRBD1 (6 bases). Germline lookup yields CDR1 SGHRS and CDR2 YFSETQ. The CDR3 has 14 amino acids. Trimming stripped 5 bases from V and 3 bases from J, with 15 bases between. CDR3 in DNA: TGCGCCAGCAGGGCAGAAAGGGGGTTCTACGAGCAGTACTTC. Amino acid sequence: CASRAERGFYEQYF.

The chain recombines TRBV9 with TRBJ2-2; TRBD1 aligns across 8 bases. Germline V gene data show CDR1 as SGDLS and CDR2 as YYNGEE. With 2 bases clipped from V and 3 bases from J, the junction kept 3 bases outside the gene matches. The CDR3 runs 15 residues. CDR3 region: CASSVGQAYTGELFF. The CDR3 nucleotides are TGTGCCAGCAGCGTGGGACAGGCGTACACCGGGGAGCTGTTTTTT.

This clone occurred a few times. This sequence joins TRBV9 and TRBJ1-1; D remains unclear. This CDR3 is 13 amino acids long. The V end lost 0 bases, the J end lost 5 bases, and 8 bases lay between the germline ends. Germline V gene data show CDR1 as SGDLS and CDR2 as YYNGEE. CDR3 amino acids: CASSVGVGTEAFF. The DNA of the CDR3 is TGTGCCAGCAGCGTAGGTGTAGGGACTGAAGCTTTCTTT.

This chain uses TRBV2 with TRBJ2-7; perhaps TRBD1 as D (6 bases). The CDR3 loop spans 13 amino acids. Germline V gene data show CDR1 as SNHLY and CDR2 as FYNNEI. Trimming took off 6 bases at V and 2 bases at J, with 11 bases between the two ends. In nucleotides, the CDR3 is TGTGCCAGCAGGATGGGGGCGACCTACGAGCAGTACTTC. It yields the protein CASRMGATYEQYF.

This chain uses TRBV7-2 with TRBJ2-7, with 7 bases identical to TRBD1. CDR3 length: 15 amino acids. Per germline, CDR1 SGHTA and CDR2 FQGNSA. Trimming removed 4 bases from V and 2 bases from J; junction bases left unmatched: 8. CDR3 residues: CASSSDRVGTYEQYF. Written as DNA, the CDR3 is TGTGCCAGCAGCTCCGACAGGGTTGGCACCTACGAGCAGTACTTC.

V is TRBV6-5 and J is TRBJ1-2; D uncertain. Germline CDR1 reads MNHEY; CDR2 reads SVGAGI. V lost 6 bases, J lost 6 bases, and 17 bases lay in between. CDR3 length: 14 residues. The CDR3 sequence is CASSSGGLPNGYTF. The CDR3 nucleotides read TGTGCCAGCAGCTCTGGAGGGTTACCAAATGGCTACACCTTC.

This clone was recorded a few times. The rearrangement links TRBV28 to TRBJ1-1; 8 positions match TRBD1. With V trimmed by 4 bases and J by 1 base, 5 bases remained unmatched. Germline V lookup: CDR1 MDHEN, CDR2 SYDVKM. This CDR3 is built from 15 residues. CDR3 coding DNA: TGTGCCAGCAGTTCCGGACAGGGTCGGAACACTGAAGCTTTCTTT. It codes for CASSSGQGRNTEAFF.

The V and J genes are TRBV7-2 and TRBJ2-1, with D perhaps TRBD2 (5 bases). CDR1 is SGHTA and CDR2 is FQGNSA in the germline V gene. This CDR3 has 14 amino acids. V lost 2 bases and J 10 bases, leaving 15 bases between the germline ends. CDR3 coding DNA: TGTGCCAGCAGCTTAAAATCGGGTAGCGCCGAGCAGTTCTTC. Encoded protein: CASSLKSGSAEQFF.

The CDR3 nucleotides read TGTGCCAGCAGTCGAATTAGGGCAGGGGAGCGGGATGGCACAGATACGCAGTATTTT. Translating gives CASSRIRAGERDGTDTQYF. The rearrangement joins TRBV13 to TRBJ2-3, with D possibly TRBD2 on 7 matching bases. The CDR3 length is 19 residues. Germline CDR1 is PRHDT and CDR2 is FYEKMQ (reference sequence). V lost 6 bases and J 1 base, leaving 26 bases between the germline ends.

The rearrangement uses TRBV19 and TRBJ2-1; TRBD2 aligns across 9 bases. The length of the CDR3 is 15 residues. Looked up from germline, CDR1 is LNHDA and CDR2 is SQIVND (reference sequence). The V segment lost 4 bases and the J segment 5 bases; nucleotides outside the gene matches: 6. DNA of the CDR3: TGTGCCAGTAGTACTGGGACTAGCCGAGACAATGAGCAGTTCTTC. Translated, it gives CASSTGTSRDNEQFF.

The chain joins TRBV13 to TRBJ2-7; D gene unclear. Germline CDR1 PRHDT, CDR2 FYEKMQ (reference sequence). The CDR3 is 12 amino acids. Trimming cost V 5 bases and J 4 bases, with 9 bases left between them. The CDR3 nucleotides are TGTGCCAGCAGCCGGATGGGGTACGAGCAGTACTTC. Protein: CASSRMGYEQYF.

A single count supports this clone. V is TRBV30 and J is TRBJ2-4; no clear D. In germline, CDR1 is GTSNPN, CDR2 SVGIG (reference sequence). V was clipped by 2 bases and J by 3 bases, with 11 bases between them. The CDR3 length is 14 residues. CDR3 sequence reads: CAWSPQDLKNIQYF. The DNA of the CDR3 is TGTGCCTGGAGTCCCCAGGACCTCAAAAACATTCAGTACTTC.

The J gene is TRBJ2-5, the V gene TRBV7-2; 9 bases fit TRBD2. The V gene end was trimmed by 5 bases and the J gene end by 4 bases; junction bases not matched to a gene: 14. Germline V CDR1 and CDR2: SGHTA, FQGNSA. The CDR3 is made up of 17 amino acids. The CDR3 sequence is CASSQRNLGLALETQYF. CDR3 DNA sequence: TGTGCCAGCAGCCAACGGAACCTGGGACTAGCTCTAGAGACCCAGTACTTC.